The 17 T cell receptor beta chains presented below share a single source sample, sequenced in a study of blood T cell repertoires in COVID-19. Profiled with immunoSEQ multiplex PCR; TCRdb holds only in-frame clones, not every one. The sample shows about 74,000 clones, roughly 90% of them seen only once. Sequencing was done on a sample of peripheral blood. Receptors originate from a man between 50 and 59 years old with COVID-19, enrolled during active disease.

This clone was detected a few times. V gene TRBV16 combines with J gene TRBJ1-1; D is perhaps TRBD1 (6 bases). The CDR3 loop spans 15 amino acids. Germline loops: CDR1 KGHSY, CDR2 FQNENV. V was clipped by 2 bases and J by 4 bases, with 14 bases between them. The CDR3, as DNA: TGTGCCAGCAGCCAACGGGGGGCGGCGAGCACTGAAGCTTTCTTT. Translating it yields CASSQRGAASTEAFF.

V gene TRBV6-5 combines with J gene TRBJ2-5; the D gene is possibly TRBD2 (7 bases). From germline, CDR1 is MNHEY and CDR2 SVGAGI. Trimming took off 8 bases at V and 5 bases at J, with 21 bases between the two ends. The CDR3 consists of 15 residues. The CDR3 coding sequence is TGTGCCAGCGGGCCGGGGGGCGGCCTCGGGGAGACCCAGTACTTC. It codes for CASGPGGGLGETQYF.

This chain joins TRBV30 and TRBJ2-7; D possibly corresponds to TRBD1 (5 bases). CDR1 GTSNPN and CDR2 SVGIG come from the germline V gene (reference sequence). The CDR3 totals 13 residues. Trimming removed 3 bases from V and 2 bases from J, with 11 bases in between. The CDR3 bases are TGTGCCTGGAGAGGGGCCGCGACCTACGAGCAGTACTTC. Translation gives CAWRGAATYEQYF. Full variable domain (remainder filled in from reference TRBV30 and TRBJ2-7): SQTIHQWPATLVQPVGSPLSLECTVEGTSNPNLYWYRQAAGRGLQLLFYSVGIGQISSEVPQNLSASRPQDRQFILSSKKLLLSDSGFYLCAWRGAATYEQYFGPGTRLTVT.

This rearrangement joins TRBV18 to TRBJ2-3; possibly TRBD2 for D (6 bases). CDR1 and CDR2 (germline): KGHSH, LQKENI. V shed 2 bases and J shed 3 bases, with 15 bases lying between them. CDR3 size: 16 residues. CDR3: CASSPRVRGRTDTQYF. The CDR3 DNA reads TGTGCCAGCTCACCAAGGGTTCGGGGGAGAACAGATACGCAGTATTTT.

The count of this clone is one. The chain combines TRBV14 with TRBJ2-7; D not resolved. Germline V gene data show CDR1 as SGHDN and CDR2 as FVKESK. V lost 2 bases and J lost 5, with 16 bases in between. This CDR3 contains 15 residues. The CDR3 protein is CASSQSHQVTHEQYF. In DNA, the CDR3 is TGTGCCAGCAGCCAATCACACCAGGTTACCCACGAGCAGTACTTC.

The count of this clone is one. The CDR3 sequence: CSVEDPGIGNTIYF. The CDR3 DNA reads TGCAGCGTTGAAGATCCAGGGATTGGAAACACCATATATTTT. The chain links TRBV29-1 to TRBJ1-3; weak D call: TRBD1 (5 bases). V was cut by 0 bases and J by 3 bases, with 9 bases left in between. Looked up from germline, CDR1 is SQVTM and CDR2 is ANQGSEA. The CDR3 is made up of 14 amino acids. The full variable domain, rest sourced from reference TRBV29-1 and TRBJ1-3, is SAVISQKPSRDICQRGTSLTIQCQVDSQVTMMFWYRQQPGQSLTLIATANQGSEATYESGFVIDKFPISRPNLTFSTLTVSNMSPEDSSIYLCSVEDPGIGNTIYFGEGSWLTVV.

This clone showed up just once. The genes are TRBV19 and TRBJ2-5, with a possible D match to TRBD1 (6 bases). V was clipped by 5 bases and J by 4 bases, with 14 bases between them. The CDR3 is made up of 14 amino acids. CDR1 is LNHDA and CDR2 is SQIVND in the germline V gene (reference sequence). The CDR3 nucleotides read TGTGCCAGTAGTCCTCGCAGGGGCATAGAGACCCAGTACTTC. It translates to CASSPRRGIETQYF.

The V and J genes are TRBV9 and TRBJ2-1; the D is unclear. V lost 3 bases to trimming and J lost 7 bases, with 5 bases between them. The CDR3 runs 11 residues. The germline V gene has CDR1 SGDLS and CDR2 YYNGEE. CDR3: CASSASNEQFF. Written as DNA, the CDR3 is TGTGCCAGCAGCGCTAGTAATGAGCAGTTCTTC. Full variable domain (remainder filled in from reference TRBV9 and TRBJ2-1): DSGVTQTPKHLITATGQRVTLRCSPRSGDLSVYWYQQSLDQGLQFLIQYYNGEERAKGNILERFSAQQFPDLHSELNLSSLELGDSALYFCASSASNEQFFGPGTRLTVL.

The chain combines TRBV18 with TRBJ2-3, with D tentatively TRBD2 (6 bases). The CDR3 is made up of 16 amino acids. Looked up from germline, CDR1 is KGHSH and CDR2 is LQKENI. Deletions cut 4 bases from V and 0 bases from J, with 14 bases between. CDR3 DNA sequence: TGTGCCAGCTCACAGCCGGGACTTATAAGCACAGATACGCAGTATTTT. Its translation: CASSQPGLISTDTQYF.

This chain connects TRBV28 to TRBJ2-5, with 11 bases aligning to TRBD2. CDR3 size: 17 residues. From germline, CDR1 is MDHEN and CDR2 SYDVKM. V lost 5 bases, J lost 5 bases, and 13 bases stayed unmatched. The CDR3 DNA reads as TGTGCCAGCAGTCCCCTGCCTTCACTAGCGGGAGAGGAGACCCAGTACTTC. Its translation: CASSPLPSLAGEETQYF.

The gene calls are TRBV6-5 and TRBJ1-2; the match to TRBD1 covers 9 bases. Germline trimming cut 6 bases from V and 3 bases from J; bases unmatched to any gene: 5. Per germline, CDR1 MNHEY and CDR2 SVGAGI. The CDR3 consists of 14 residues. The CDR3 region has the DNA TGTGCCAGCAGCCCACAGGGGGCCTACTATGGCTACACCTTC. Translating it yields CASSPQGAYYGYTF.

This clone occurred once. The CDR3 protein is CASSQELRGGSSPLHF. The DNA of the CDR3 is TGTGCCAGCAGCCAAGAACTCCGCGGGGGTAGCTCACCCCTCCACTTT. The rearrangement uses TRBV4-2 and TRBJ1-6, with TRBD1 as a possible D gene (5 bases). V lost 0 bases to trimming and J lost 10 bases, with 16 bases between them. This CDR3 is built from 16 residues. Looked up from germline, CDR1 is LGHNA and CDR2 is YNFKEQ.

The chain employs TRBV5-1 and TRBJ2-1, with TRBD1 identical over 9 bases. V gave up 0 bases and J gave up 6 bases; unmatched junction bases: 7. The germline CDR1 and CDR2 sequences are SGHRS and YFSETQ. The CDR3 is 16 amino acids. In DNA, the CDR3 is TGCGCCAGCAGCTTGGCCGAGACAGGGGGGCTCAATGAGCAGTTCTTC. Amino acid sequence: CASSLAETGGLNEQFF.

In this sample, this clone turned up a few times. This rearrangement joins TRBV5-5 to TRBJ1-5; possibly TRBD1 for D (6 bases). The CDR3 totals 14 residues. V lost 4 bases to trimming and J lost 6 bases, with 14 bases between them. Germline V lookup: CDR1 SGHKS, CDR2 YYEKEE (reference sequence). CDR3 amino acids: CASSPAGAGQPQHF. DNA for the CDR3: TGTGCCAGCAGCCCCGCAGGGGCAGGTCAGCCCCAGCATTTT.

The J gene is TRBJ1-1, the V gene TRBV30; possible D gene TRBD1, 6 bases. The CDR3 sequence is 13 residues long. The ends were cut back, 0 bases at V and 6 bases at J, with 11 bases in the middle. Germline values: CDR1 GTSNPN, CDR2 SVGIG (reference sequence). The CDR3 protein is CAWSVQGLSEAFF. CDR3 bases: TGTGCCTGGAGTGTTCAGGGGCTATCTGAAGCTTTCTTT. Using reference TRBV30 and TRBJ1-1 for the parts outside the CDR3, the full variable domain is SQTIHQWPATLVQPVGSPLSLECTVEGTSNPNLYWYRQAAGRGLQLLFYSVGIGQISSEVPQNLSASRPQDRQFILSSKKLLLSDSGFYLCAWSVQGLSEAFFGQGTRLTVV.

The J gene is TRBJ1-5, the V gene TRBV6-2 or TRBV6-3, with D uncertain. This CDR3 spans 15 amino acids. Germline V gene sequence: CDR1 MNHEY, CDR2 SVGEGT. The germline V and J ends were trimmed by 6 bases and 4 bases, with 16 bases remaining between them. CDR3 protein: CASSSLVGGNQPQHF. The CDR3 coding sequence is TGTGCCAGCAGCTCCCTCGTGGGAGGAAATCAGCCCCAGCATTTT.

This clone turned up a few times. This sequence joins TRBV6-5 and TRBJ2-1, with 7 bases aligning to TRBD2. Germline trimming cut 8 bases from V and 5 bases from J; bases unmatched to any gene: 6. This CDR3 is built from 13 residues. The germline CDR1 and CDR2 sequences are MNHEY and SVGAGI. The CDR3 sequence: CASGASGNNEQFF. CDR3 nucleotides: TGTGCCAGCGGGGCTAGCGGTAACAATGAGCAGTTCTTC.